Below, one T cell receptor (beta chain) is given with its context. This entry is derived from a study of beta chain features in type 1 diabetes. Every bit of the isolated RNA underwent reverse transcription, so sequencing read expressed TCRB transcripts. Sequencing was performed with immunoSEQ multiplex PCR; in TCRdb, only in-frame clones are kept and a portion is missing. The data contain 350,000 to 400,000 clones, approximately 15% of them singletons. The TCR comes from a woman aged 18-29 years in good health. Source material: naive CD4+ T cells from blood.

The CDR3 spells CAWTPQTGNYEQYF. CDR3 sequence (DNA): TGTGCCTGGACCCCACAGACAGGAAACTACGAGCAGTACTTC. The chain links TRBV30 to TRBJ2-7; tentatively, D is TRBD1 (6 bases). V lost 4 bases and J 3 bases, leaving 16 bases between the germline ends. This CDR3 comprises 14 residues. CDR1 GTSNPN and CDR2 SVGIG come from the germline V gene (reference sequence).